This T cell receptor beta chain was found in a study of T-cell reconstitution after alpha-beta-depleted transplantation in children. This CDR3 has 19 amino acids. J lost 0 bases, V lost 1 base, and 9 bases had no gene match. The germline CDR1 and CDR2 sequences are DFQATT and SNEGSKA (reference sequence). At least ten counts were recorded for this clonotype. Antigen: not known. General observations from the study: Reportedly, alpha-beta T cells present about two months post-transplant originated from several hundred expanded clones of graft origin. High day-60 TCRbeta diversity in some patients came from surviving recipient T cells and thymic progenitors. The authors attributed T-cell counts and diversity one year after transplant mostly to newly produced T cells.

For TCRbeta, the library was prepared with unique molecular identifiers. In TCRdb, the PCR reads were re-called with MiXCR into one record per CDR3 protein. The profile covers about 290,000 distinct CDR3 sequences, with nearly 8% appearing a single time and approximately 9.1% taken by the ten largest. The J gene is TRBJ2-1, the V gene TRBV20-1; TRBD2 matches at 13 bases. Sequencing used peripheral blood, obtained 360 days after TCRalphabeta/CD19-depleted stem cell transplant. The receptor was derived from a female patient aged 2-10 years who had a stem cell transplant for Fanconi anemia, so the T cells may come from the graft donor. The CDR3 bases are TGCAGTGCTAGAGGTCGACTAGCGGGAGGCATTCCCTCCTACAATGAGCAGTTCTTC. It is translated as CSARGRLAGGIPSYNEQFF.